This TCR beta chain was captured in a study of shared clonotypes between healthy human individuals. About the study: CD4 naive cells filled three plates per donor, CD4 memory three, CD8 naive two and CD8 memory one.

The CDR3 runs 15 residues. V gave up 7 bases and J gave up 0 bases; unmatched junction bases: 7. Germline V CDR1 and CDR2: WSHSY, SAAADI. The study's findings and limits: In general, naive subsets displayed greater estimated richness than memory subsets did.

Some clones are missing from TCRdb's copy, which holds only in-frame ones; the method was immunoSEQ multiplex PCR. The sample consists of almost 700,000 clones, approximately 90% of them appearing once. CD8 cells classed as naive were CD45RO-negative and positively selected for CCR7, excluding terminally differentiated effector memory CD45RA+ cells. All donors qualified as healthy HIV-negative adults and had experienced no recent acute infections or vaccinations. This clone has a handful of counts. Its target is unknown. Sequencing was carried out using naive CD8+ T cells sorted from blood. J is TRBJ2-7 and V is TRBV10-2; 9 bases are shared with TRBD1. The source of this sequence is a man younger than 45 in good health. This CDR3 is CASKAGQGNSYEQYF. In nucleotides, the CDR3 is TGCGCCAGCAAGGCCGGACAGGGGAACTCCTACGAGCAGTACTTC.